The rows below give T cell receptor beta chains drawn from one sample of a study of PD-L1 blockade in urothelial cancer. Method: immunoSEQ multiplex PCR; TCRdb's copy keeps in-frame clones and lacks some. The profile shows under 70,000 clones, about 90% of them singletons. Sequenced material: PBMCs, taken around atezolizumab (anti-PD-L1) treatment. All receptors come from a man in his sixties with urothelial cancer. CDR3s include the opening cysteine and the closing phenylalanine or tryptophan. Each record gives: V gene, D gene, J gene, clone size, CDR3 protein, CDR3 DNA. The D gene is left open where the match is weak. Rows may omit the clone size; those that give it use once, few, many or a size class.

v_gene: TRBV7-7
d_gene: .
j_gene: TRBJ2-5
abundance: .
CDR3aa: CASSLGSQGSQETQYF
CDR3nt: TGTGCTAGCAGCTTAGGGTCGCAGGGGAGCCAAGAGACCCAGTACTTC

v_gene: TRBV9
d_gene: TRBD2
j_gene: TRBJ2-1
abundance: .
CDR3aa: CASSESGTNEQFF
CDR3nt: TGTGCCAGCAGCGAGAGCGGGACTAATGAGCAGTTCTTC

v_gene: TRBV5-1
d_gene: TRBD1
j_gene: TRBJ2-7
abundance: .
CDR3aa: CASSPTGTGGDEQYF
CDR3nt: TGCGCCAGCAGCCCAACCGGGACAGGGGGCGATGAGCAGTACTTC

v_gene: TRBV6-1
d_gene: TRBD2
j_gene: TRBJ2-7
abundance: .
CDR3aa: CASSVGLAGGLHYEQYF
CDR3nt: TGTGCCAGCAGTGTCGGACTAGCGGGAGGGCTACACTACGAGCAGTACTTC

v_gene: TRBV4-3
d_gene: TRBD1
j_gene: TRBJ2-3
abundance: .
CDR3aa: CASSPAGTGEADTQYF
CDR3nt: TGCGCCAGCAGCCCGGCCGGGACAGGGGAAGCGGATACGCAGTATTTT

v_gene: TRBV5-6
d_gene: .
j_gene: TRBJ1-5
abundance: .
CDR3aa: CASSLLSEGGNYNQPQHF
CDR3nt: TGTGCCAGCAGCTTACTCAGCGAAGGGGGTAATTACAATCAGCCCCAGCATTTT

v_gene: TRBV11-3
d_gene: .
j_gene: TRBJ1-2
abundance: .
CDR3aa: CASSLSSSNYGYTF
CDR3nt: TGTGCCAGCAGCTTATCGTCCTCTAACTATGGCTACACCTTC

v_gene: TRBV27
d_gene: TRBD2
j_gene: TRBJ2-2
abundance: .
CDR3aa: CASSSGSSRDTGELFF
CDR3nt: TGTGCCAGCTCTAGCGGGAGCTCAAGGGACACCGGGGAGCTGTTTTTT

v_gene: TRBV15
d_gene: TRBD2
j_gene: TRBJ2-3
abundance: once
CDR3aa: CATSAPPRTSGTDTQYF
CDR3nt: TGTGCCACCAGCGCTCCTCCCAGGACTAGCGGCACAGATACGCAGTATTTT

v_gene: TRBV5-6
d_gene: .
j_gene: TRBJ2-2
abundance: .
CDR3aa: CASSLVDRNTGELFF
CDR3nt: TGTGCCAGCAGCTTGGTGGACAGGAACACCGGGGAGCTGTTTTTT

v_gene: TRBV30
d_gene: TRBD1
j_gene: TRBJ1-6
abundance: .
CDR3aa: CAWRRSTGRSPLHF
CDR3nt: TGTGCCTGGAGGCGATCGACAGGGCGTTCACCCCTCCACTTT

v_gene: TRBV5-1
d_gene: TRBD1
j_gene: TRBJ2-3
abundance: once
CDR3aa: CASRWGQTSTDTQYF
CDR3nt: TGCGCCAGCAGGTGGGGACAGACTAGCACAGATACGCAGTATTTT

v_gene: TRBV30
d_gene: .
j_gene: TRBJ2-1
abundance: .
CDR3aa: CAWSGGTVPSYNEQFF
CDR3nt: TGTGCCTGGAGTGGAGGGACTGTACCCTCCTACAATGAGCAGTTCTTC

v_gene: TRBV7-3
d_gene: TRBD2
j_gene: TRBJ2-1
abundance: .
CDR3aa: CASSPIPGTNADNEQFF
CDR3nt: TGTGCCAGCAGCCCAATCCCCGGGACTAACGCCGATAATGAGCAGTTCTTC

v_gene: TRBV19
d_gene: .
j_gene: TRBJ2-4
abundance: .
CDR3aa: CASAFGGSRGNIQYF
CDR3nt: TGTGCCAGCGCCTTTGGGGGGTCGAGGGGAAACATTCAGTACTTC

v_gene: TRBV30
d_gene: .
j_gene: TRBJ1-1
abundance: .
CDR3aa: CAWSASLNTEAFF
CDR3nt: TGTGCCTGGAGTGCCAGTTTGAACACTGAAGCTTTCTTT

v_gene: TRBV7-2
d_gene: .
j_gene: TRBJ1-3
abundance: .
CDR3aa: CASSLEGLGNTIYF
CDR3nt: TGTGCCAGCAGCTTAGAGGGGTTAGGAAACACCATATATTTT

v_gene: TRBV10-3
d_gene: .
j_gene: TRBJ1-6
abundance: once
CDR3aa: CATSTEGQPNSPLHF
CDR3nt: TGTGCCACCTCAACCGAAGGACAGCCAAATTCACCCCTCCACTTT

v_gene: TRBV18
d_gene: .
j_gene: TRBJ1-3
abundance: .
CDR3aa: CASSPNSPQTGNTIYF
CDR3nt: TGTGCCAGCTCACCAAACTCTCCACAGACTGGAAACACCATATATTTT

v_gene: TRBV7-8
d_gene: .
j_gene: TRBJ2-1
abundance: .
CDR3aa: CASSLDRGISYNEQFF
CDR3nt: TGTGCCAGCAGCTTAGATCGGGGGATCTCCTACAATGAGCAGTTCTTC

v_gene: TRBV18
d_gene: .
j_gene: TRBJ2-2
abundance: .
CDR3aa: CASSPEVSTGELFF
CDR3nt: TGTGCCAGCTCACCTGAGGTCAGCACCGGGGAGCTGTTTTTT

v_gene: TRBV6-4
d_gene: TRBD2
j_gene: TRBJ2-1
abundance: .
CDR3aa: CASSDRLASSSYNEQFF
CDR3nt: TGTGCCAGCAGTGACAGACTAGCTTCGAGCTCCTACAATGAGCAGTTCTTC

v_gene: TRBV19
d_gene: TRBD1
j_gene: TRBJ2-3
abundance: .
CDR3aa: CASSPRGTGRRFRADTQYF
CDR3nt: TGTGCCAGTAGTCCCAGGGGGACAGGGCGGCGTTTCAGAGCAGATACGCAGTATTTT

v_gene: TRBV19
d_gene: .
j_gene: TRBJ1-2
abundance: .
CDR3aa: CASSKAARAVYGYTF
CDR3nt: TGTGCCAGTAGCAAAGCCGCCAGGGCGGTTTATGGCTACACCTTC

v_gene: TRBV5-1
d_gene: TRBD1
j_gene: TRBJ2-5
abundance: .
CDR3aa: CASSPGTGEETQYF
CDR3nt: TGCGCCAGCAGCCCCGGGACAGGGGAAGAGACCCAGTACTTC

v_gene: TRBV6-6
d_gene: TRBD1
j_gene: TRBJ1-2
abundance: few
CDR3aa: CASRPSTGQFSGGYTF
CDR3nt: TGTGCCAGCAGACCCTCGACAGGGCAGTTTTCGGGTGGCTACACCTTC

v_gene: TRBV21-1
d_gene: .
j_gene: TRBJ1-2
abundance: .
CDR3aa: CASSKYRGRGSGYTF
CDR3nt: TGTGCCAGCAGCAAATATCGGGGGCGCGGGAGTGGCTACACCTTC

v_gene: TRBV20-1
d_gene: .
j_gene: TRBJ1-2
abundance: .
CDR3aa: CSASGGYGYTF
CDR3nt: TGCAGTGCTAGCGGGGGCTATGGCTACACCTTC

v_gene: TRBV7-9
d_gene: .
j_gene: TRBJ1-2
abundance: .
CDR3aa: CASSLMGDSNYGYTF
CDR3nt: TGTGCCAGCAGCTTAATGGGGGACTCTAACTATGGCTACACCTTC

v_gene: TRBV11-2
d_gene: TRBD2
j_gene: TRBJ2-1
abundance: .
CDR3aa: CASSDKLAGGSDEQFF
CDR3nt: TGTGCCAGCAGCGATAAACTAGCGGGGGGGAGCGATGAGCAGTTCTTC

v_gene: TRBV7-2
d_gene: .
j_gene: TRBJ2-1
abundance: .
CDR3aa: CASSAVPPPGEQFF
CDR3nt: TGTGCCAGCAGCGCGGTCCCCCCGCCGGGTGAGCAGTTCTTC

v_gene: TRBV28
d_gene: .
j_gene: TRBJ1-2
abundance: .
CDR3aa: CASSLAGSNYGYTF
CDR3nt: TGTGCCAGCAGTTTAGCGGGGTCTAACTATGGCTACACCTTC

v_gene: TRBV9
d_gene: .
j_gene: TRBJ2-5
abundance: once
CDR3aa: CASSSGLQETQYF
CDR3nt: TGTGCCAGCAGCTCGGGACTCCAAGAGACCCAGTACTTC

v_gene: TRBV20-1
d_gene: TRBD2
j_gene: TRBJ2-4
abundance: .
CDR3aa: CSGLALNIQYF
CDR3nt: TGCAGTGGACTAGCCTTAAACATTCAGTACTTC

v_gene: TRBV18
d_gene: TRBD1
j_gene: TRBJ1-2
abundance: .
CDR3aa: CASSPARDRGRRTYTF
CDR3nt: TGTGCCAGCTCACCAGCGAGGGACAGGGGGCGTCGGACCTACACCTTC

v_gene: TRBV7-7
d_gene: .
j_gene: TRBJ2-5
abundance: .
CDR3aa: CASSIIGNQETQYF
CDR3nt: TGTGCTAGCAGCATCATCGGTAACCAAGAGACCCAGTACTTC

v_gene: TRBV29-1
d_gene: .
j_gene: TRBJ2-7
abundance: .
CDR3aa: CSVENRDDYEQYF
CDR3nt: TGCAGCGTTGAAAACAGGGACGACTACGAGCAGTACTTC

v_gene: TRBV6-6
d_gene: .
j_gene: TRBJ2-1
abundance: .
CDR3aa: CASSYGGVYNEQFF
CDR3nt: TGTGCCAGCAGTTACGGCGGGGTCTACAATGAGCAGTTCTTC

v_gene: TRBV6-1
d_gene: .
j_gene: TRBJ2-7
abundance: .
CDR3aa: CASRDGNNYEQYF
CDR3nt: TGTGCCAGCAGGGACGGGAATAACTACGAGCAGTACTTC

v_gene: TRBV30
d_gene: TRBD1
j_gene: TRBJ1-1
abundance: .
CDR3aa: CACNPGQGLGGEAFF
CDR3nt: TGTGCCTGCAACCCGGGACAGGGACTCGGAGGTGAAGCTTTCTTT

v_gene: TRBV6-5
d_gene: .
j_gene: TRBJ1-5
abundance: .
CDR3aa: CASSPTYWSNQPQHF
CDR3nt: TGTGCCAGCAGTCCTACCTACTGGAGCAATCAGCCCCAGCATTTT

v_gene: TRBV27
d_gene: .
j_gene: TRBJ2-5
abundance: .
CDR3aa: CASSLGSPSQETQYF
CDR3nt: TGTGCCAGCAGTTTGGGTAGCCCGAGCCAAGAGACCCAGTACTTC

v_gene: TRBV5-1
d_gene: TRBD1
j_gene: TRBJ1-2
abundance: .
CDR3aa: CASSQKQGADGRGTF
CDR3nt: TGCGCCAGCAGCCAAAAACAGGGGGCGGACGGGCGAGGCACCTTC

v_gene: TRBV9
d_gene: TRBD1
j_gene: TRBJ2-1
abundance: .
CDR3aa: CASSLGRQGVYNEQFF
CDR3nt: TGTGCCAGCAGCCTCGGCCGACAGGGGGTCTACAATGAGCAGTTCTTC

v_gene: TRBV19
d_gene: TRBD2
j_gene: TRBJ2-1
abundance: .
CDR3aa: CASSIVGTSGSRYEQFF
CDR3nt: TGTGCCAGTAGTATAGTAGGGACTAGCGGGAGTAGGTATGAGCAGTTCTTC

v_gene: TRBV11-2
d_gene: .
j_gene: TRBJ1-2
abundance: .
CDR3aa: CASSQAPGFNYGYTF
CDR3nt: TGTGCCAGCAGTCAAGCGCCCGGGTTTAACTATGGCTACACCTTC

v_gene: TRBV7-9
d_gene: TRBD2
j_gene: TRBJ2-5
abundance: .
CDR3aa: CASSKGLAQETQYF
CDR3nt: TGTGCCAGCAGCAAGGGACTAGCCCAAGAGACCCAGTACTTC

v_gene: TRBV4-1
d_gene: .
j_gene: TRBJ2-7
abundance: .
CDR3aa: CASSQGTSTYEQYF
CDR3nt: TGCGCCAGCAGCCAGGGGACAAGCACCTACGAGCAGTACTTC

v_gene: TRBV20-1
d_gene: .
j_gene: TRBJ2-7
abundance: .
CDR3aa: CSGESLYEQYF
CDR3nt: TGTTCAGGGGAATCTCTCTACGAGCAGTACTTC

v_gene: TRBV6-5
d_gene: .
j_gene: TRBJ2-7
abundance: .
CDR3aa: CASRQDGSYEQYF
CDR3nt: TGTGCCAGCAGACAGGACGGGAGCTACGAGCAGTACTTC

v_gene: TRBV28
d_gene: .
j_gene: TRBJ2-2
abundance: .
CDR3aa: CASSSNLAAVFGELFF
CDR3nt: TGTGCCAGCAGTTCAAATCTAGCCGCGGTATTCGGGGAGCTGTTTTTT

v_gene: TRBV4-1
d_gene: TRBD2
j_gene: TRBJ2-7
abundance: .
CDR3aa: CASSQLAGGGVEQYF
CDR3nt: TGCGCCAGCAGCCAACTAGCGGGAGGCGGTGTGGAGCAGTACTTC